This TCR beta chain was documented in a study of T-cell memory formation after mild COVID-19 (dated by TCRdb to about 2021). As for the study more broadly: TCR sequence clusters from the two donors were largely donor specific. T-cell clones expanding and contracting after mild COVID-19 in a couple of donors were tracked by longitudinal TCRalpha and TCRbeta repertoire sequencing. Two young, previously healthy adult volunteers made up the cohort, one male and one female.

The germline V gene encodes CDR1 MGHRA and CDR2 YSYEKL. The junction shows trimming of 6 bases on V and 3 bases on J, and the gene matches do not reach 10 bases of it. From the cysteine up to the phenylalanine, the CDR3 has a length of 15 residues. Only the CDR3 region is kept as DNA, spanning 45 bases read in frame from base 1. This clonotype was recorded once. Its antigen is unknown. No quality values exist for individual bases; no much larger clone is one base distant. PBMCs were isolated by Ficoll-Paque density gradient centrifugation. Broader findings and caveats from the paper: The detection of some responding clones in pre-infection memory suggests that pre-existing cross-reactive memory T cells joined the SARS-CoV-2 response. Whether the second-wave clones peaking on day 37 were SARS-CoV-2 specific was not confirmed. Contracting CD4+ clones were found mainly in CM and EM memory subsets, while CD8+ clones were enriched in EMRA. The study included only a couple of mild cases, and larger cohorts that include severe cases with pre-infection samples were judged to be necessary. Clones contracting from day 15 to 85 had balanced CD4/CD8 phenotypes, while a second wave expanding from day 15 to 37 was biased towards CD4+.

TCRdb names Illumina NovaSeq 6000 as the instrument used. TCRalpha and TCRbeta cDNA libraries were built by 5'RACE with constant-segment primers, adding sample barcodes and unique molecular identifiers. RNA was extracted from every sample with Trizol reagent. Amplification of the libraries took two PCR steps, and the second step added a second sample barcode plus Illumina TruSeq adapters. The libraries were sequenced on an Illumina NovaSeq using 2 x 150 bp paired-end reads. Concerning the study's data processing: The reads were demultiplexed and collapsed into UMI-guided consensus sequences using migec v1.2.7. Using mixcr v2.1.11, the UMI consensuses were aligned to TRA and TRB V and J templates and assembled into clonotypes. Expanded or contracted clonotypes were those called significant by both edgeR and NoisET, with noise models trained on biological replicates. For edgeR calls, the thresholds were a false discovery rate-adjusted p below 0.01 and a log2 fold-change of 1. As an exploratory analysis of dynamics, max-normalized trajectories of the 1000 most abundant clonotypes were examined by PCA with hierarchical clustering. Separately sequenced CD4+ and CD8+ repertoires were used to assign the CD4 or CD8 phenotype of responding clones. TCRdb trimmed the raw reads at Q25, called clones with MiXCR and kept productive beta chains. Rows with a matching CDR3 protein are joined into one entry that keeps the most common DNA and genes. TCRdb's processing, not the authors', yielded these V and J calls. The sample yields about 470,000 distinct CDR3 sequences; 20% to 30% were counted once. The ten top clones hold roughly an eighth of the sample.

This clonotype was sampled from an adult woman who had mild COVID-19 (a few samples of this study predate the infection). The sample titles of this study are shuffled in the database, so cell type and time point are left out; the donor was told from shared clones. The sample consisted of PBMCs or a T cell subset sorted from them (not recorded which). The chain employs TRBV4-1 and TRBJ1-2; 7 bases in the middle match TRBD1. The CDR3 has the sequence CASRGTRDRYYGYTF. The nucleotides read TGCGCCAGCAGAGGGACGCGGGACAGATACTATGGCTACACCTTC.